This T cell receptor beta chain is drawn from a study of cytomegalovirus exposure and HLA in healthy donors. Profiling relied on immunoSEQ multiplex PCR, and the TCRdb table lists in-frame clones only, not all of them. This table holds about 170,000 clones, approximately 87% found once. The CDR3 covers 13 residues. V lost 3 bases, J lost 5 bases, and 4 bases stayed unmatched. Germline CDR1 and CDR2: SGHRS and YFSETQ. The study's findings and limits: As confirmed in vitro, three CMV-associated chains were specific for CMV antigens. Cytomegalovirus-associated TCR beta chains were listed, numbering around 150. For cytomegalovirus status, the classifier reportedly gave diagnoses with high specificity and sensitivity.

As concerns this clone: Its antigen is unidentified.

The sequence was collected from a woman in her twenties or thirties in good health and CMV-seronegative. Sequenced sample: PBMCs. The chain recombines TRBV5-1 with TRBJ2-7; 8 bases are shared with TRBD1. CDR3 in DNA: TGCGCCAGCAGCTGGGCAGGGGGCGACGAGCAGTACTTC. Its protein product is CASSWAGGDEQYF.